The 18 T cell receptor beta chains below were found in one sample sequenced in a study of blood T cell repertoires in COVID-19. The protocol was immunoSEQ multiplex PCR, while the TCRdb copy is restricted to in-frame clones and leaves out a portion. Among some 300,000 clones listed, about nine tenths were seen once. Sequenced input: PBMCs or T cells enriched from blood (not recorded which). These receptors came from a woman aged 40 to 50 who had recovered from COVID-19.

The chain recombines TRBV30 with TRBJ2-7; 7 bases are shared with TRBD2. V was clipped by 2 bases and J by 7 bases; unmatched bases: 11. Germline CDR1 GTSNPN, CDR2 SVGIG (reference sequence). There are 14 residues in the CDR3. CDR3 residues: CAWSRPGLVREQYF. For the CDR3, the DNA is TGTGCCTGGAGTCGTCCAGGACTAGTGCGGGAGCAGTACTTC.

This chain links TRBV6-5 with TRBJ1-3; possibly TRBD1 for D (5 bases). CDR1 and CDR2 from the germline V gene are MNHEY and SVGAGI. This CDR3 spans 15 amino acids. The V end was cut by 8 bases, the J end by 0 bases, with 14 bases between. The CDR3 DNA reads TGTGCCAGCGGTCGCTGGGGGGACTCTGGAAACACCATATATTTT. Protein: CASGRWGDSGNTIYF.

The chain carries TRBV9 and TRBJ2-1; no clear D. Germline V lookup: CDR1 SGDLS, CDR2 YYNGEE. The CDR3 has 12 residues. V lost 1 base to trimming and J lost 8 bases, with 7 bases between them. CDR3 amino acids: CASSVLGDEQFF. The CDR3 DNA follows: TGTGCCAGCAGCGTATTGGGCGATGAGCAGTTCTTC.

This clone was detected only once. The chain couples TRBV19 to TRBJ2-3; TRBD2 agrees at 9 bases. Per the germline V gene, CDR1 is LNHDA and CDR2 is SQIVND (reference sequence). The CDR3 loop spans 17 amino acids. V lost 3 bases and J lost 3; bases outside the gene matches: 10. The CDR3 loop reads CASSIGSSGGRTDTQYF. Written as DNA, the CDR3 is TGTGCCAGTAGTATCGGTAGTAGCGGGGGCCGTACAGATACGCAGTATTTT.

This clone was recorded only once. The V and J genes are TRBV9 and TRBJ1-2; no clear D gene. Germline V lookup: CDR1 SGDLS, CDR2 YYNGEE. The CDR3 consists of 12 residues. Deletions cut 0 bases from V and 8 bases from J, with 8 bases between. CDR3 DNA sequence: TGTGCCAGCAGCGTAGGCGGGCTAGGCTACACCTTC. Translation gives CASSVGGLGYTF. The full variable domain, with the rest looked up from reference TRBV9 and TRBJ1-2, is DSGVTQTPKHLITATGQRVTLRCSPRSGDLSVYWYQQSLDQGLQFLIQYYNGEERAKGNILERFSAQQFPDLHSELNLSSLELGDSALYFCASSVGGLGYTFGSGTRLTVV.

This clone was found once. The chain joins TRBV29-1 to TRBJ2-5, with TRBD2 matching over 12 bases. Per germline, CDR1 SQVTM and CDR2 ANQGSEA. The CDR3 length is 15 residues. The ends lost 4 bases at V and 5 bases at J; junction bases unmatched: 8. The CDR3 spells CSVGASGGARETQYF. CDR3 DNA sequence: TGCAGCGTTGGAGCTAGCGGGGGGGCCCGGGAGACCCAGTACTTC. Filled out from reference TRBV29-1 and TRBJ2-5, the complete variable domain reads SAVISQKPSRDICQRGTSLTIQCQVDSQVTMMFWYRQQPGQSLTLIATANQGSEATYESGFVIDKFPISRPNLTFSTLTVSNMSPEDSSIYLCSVGASGGARETQYFGPGTRLLVL.

V is TRBV19 and J is TRBJ1-2, with 7 bases fitting TRBD1. Germline CDR1 and CDR2: LNHDA and SQIVND (reference sequence). The CDR3 loop spans 16 amino acids. V lost 3 bases and J lost 8; bases outside the gene matches: 15. The CDR3 region is CASSILRGQVGRGYTF. The CDR3 nucleotides are TGTGCCAGTAGTATCCTCCGAGGACAGGTTGGTAGGGGCTACACCTTC.

The CDR3 DNA sequence: TGTGCCAGCAGTTACCAGGCCACCGATTACGAGCAGTACTTC. Protein: CASSYQATDYEQYF. The V and J genes are TRBV28 and TRBJ2-7, with D unclear. Germline CDR1 reads MDHEN; CDR2 reads SYDVKM. CDR3 length equals 14 residues. V lost 4 bases and J lost 4, with 14 bases in between.

This chain connects TRBV25-1 to TRBJ2-5; tentative D call: TRBD1 (6 bases). Germline lookup yields CDR1 MGHDK and CDR2 SYGVNS. This CDR3 has 15 amino acids. The ends were cut back, 5 bases at V and 3 bases at J, with 16 bases in the middle. The CDR3 bases are TGTGCCAGCAGTAACCCGAGGACAGTAGAAGAGACCCAGTACTTC. It translates to CASSNPRTVEETQYF.

This clone was observed a few times. V is TRBV19 and J is TRBJ2-1, with a tentative D call TRBD1 (5 bases). Germline lookup yields CDR1 LNHDA and CDR2 SQIVND (reference sequence). CDR3 length: 11 amino acids. With 7 bases removed from V and 10 bases from J, the gap between germline ends came to 11 bases. The CDR3 sequence is CASMDTREQFF. The CDR3 nucleotides read TGTGCCAGTATGGACACTCGGGAGCAGTTCTTC.

This clone was recorded a few times. The chain couples TRBV27 to TRBJ1-2; 9 positions agree with TRBD1. Germline-derived CDR1 and CDR2 are MNHEY and SMNVEV (reference sequence). The V gene end was trimmed by 5 bases and the J gene end by 8 bases; junction bases not matched to a gene: 9. There are 14 residues in the CDR3. CDR3 nucleotides: TGTGCCAGCAGTACGGGACAGGGCGCGGGGGGCTACACCTTC. Translated, it gives CASSTGQGAGGYTF.

This clone was detected once. This chain joins TRBV7-9 and TRBJ1-2; no definite D call. The ends were cut back, 6 bases at V and 5 bases at J, with 10 bases in the middle. The CDR3 is 12 amino acids. Germline CDR1 SEHNR, CDR2 FQNEAQ (reference sequence). The CDR3 DNA reads TGTGCCAGCAGTCCTGACACTTATGGCTACACCTTC. Amino acids: CASSPDTYGYTF.

The chain carries TRBV5-1 and TRBJ1-5; D possibly corresponds to TRBD1 (6 bases). Trimming pared 0 bases from V and 7 bases from J, leaving 11 bases between. CDR1 is SGHRS and CDR2 is YFSETQ in the germline V gene. The CDR3 totals 14 residues. Written as DNA, the CDR3 is TGCGCCAGCAGCTTGGACAGGGCAGGACAGCCCCAGCATTTT. It is translated as CASSLDRAGQPQHF.

The J gene is TRBJ2-3, the V gene TRBV18; tentative D call: TRBD2 (5 bases). The V end was cut by 3 bases, the J end by 6 bases, with 16 bases between. CDR1 is KGHSH, CDR2 LQKENI, per germline. CDR3 length: 15 residues. CDR3 amino acids: CASSPLASAIDTQYF. In nucleotides, the CDR3 is TGTGCCAGCTCACCTTTAGCGTCGGCCATTGATACGCAGTATTTT.

The chain combines TRBV11-3 with TRBJ2-5; a weak D match, TRBD2 (6 bases). The germline gives CDR1 SGHNT, CDR2 YENEEA. The CDR3 has 16 amino acids. V was shortened by 1 base and J by 2 bases, with 14 bases between the two germline ends. The DNA for the CDR3 is TGTGCCAGCAGCTTAGGTGGTAGCGGTGTACAAGAGACCCAGTACTTC. This sequence encodes CASSLGGSGVQETQYF.

Note on this clone: The sample carries other DNA sequences with the same CDR3. The chain links TRBV20-1 to TRBJ2-7; D uncertain. Germline V CDR1 and CDR2: DFQATT, SNEGSKA (reference sequence). V was shortened by 5 bases and J by 0 bases, with 5 bases between the two germline ends. The CDR3 extends over 11 amino acids. Here the CDR3 DNA reads TGCAGTGCTGGGCGCTCCTACGAGCAGTACTTC. Protein: CSAGRSYEQYF.

The chain recombines TRBV18 with TRBJ2-3; TRBD2 matches at 12 bases. With 2 bases clipped from V and 0 bases from J, the junction kept 9 bases outside the gene matches. This CDR3 comprises 19 residues. Germline V gene lookup returns CDR1 KGHSH and CDR2 LQKENI. The CDR3 coding sequence is TGTGCCAGCTCACCAAACCGACTAGCGGGGGCCATTAGCACAGATACGCAGTATTTT. Protein product: CASSPNRLAGAISTDTQYF.

The V and J genes are TRBV6-4 and TRBJ2-2; the D is unclear. Germline V gives CDR1 MRHNA, CDR2 SNTAGT. There are 13 residues in the CDR3. Trimming shortened V by 10 bases and J by 5 bases, and 14 bases separated the two germline ends. CDR3 region: CATLRPDTGELFF. CDR3 bases: TGTGCCACCTTGAGGCCCGATACCGGGGAGCTGTTTTTT.